The present TCR beta chain was sequenced within a study of beta chain features in type 1 diabetes. Study observations and caveats: Insertions at VDJ junctions were less frequent in type 1 diabetes patients. These patients also deleted more nucleotides at the same junctions. Moderate yet significant TCRB CDR3 shortening was seen in Type 1 diabetes patients in all four CD4+ subsets. Sampled from patients, naive, central memory and Treg TCRB repertoires appeared more similar than those sampled from healthy donors.

This clone was seen just once. The antigen is not known. Via CD45RO/CCR7/CD25/CD127/CD95/CD27, cells of the CD4+ naive, central memory, regulatory and stem cell-like memory subsets were sorted. Expressed TCRB transcripts were sequenced after all isolated RNA was converted to cDNA. Sequencing was performed with immunoSEQ multiplex PCR; in TCRdb, only in-frame clones are kept and a portion is missing. The sample holds some 70,000 clones, approximately 50% seen once. CDR3 length equals 15 residues. With 6 bases removed from V and 0 bases from J, the gap between germline ends came to 12 bases. The germline gives CDR1 LNHNV, CDR2 YYDKDF (reference sequence).

The sequence was collected from a man aged 25-45 years with type 1 diabetes. This rearrangement joins TRBV15 to TRBJ2-1; D unclear. Sequences were obtained from central memory CD4+ T cells from blood. CDR3 sequence reads: CATRVGLNSYNEQFF. The CDR3 region has the DNA TGTGCCACCAGAGTTGGCCTGAACTCCTACAATGAGCAGTTCTTC.